The 24 T cell receptor beta chains below all came from one sample that was sequenced in a study of blood T cell repertoires in COVID-19. Clones were sequenced by immunoSEQ multiplex PCR, and TCRdb holds only the in-frame ones, with some missing. Of approximately 66,000 clones in the sample, over 80% are singletons; the top ten hold approximately 8.3%. Sequenced: peripheral blood. The receptors derive from a human donor with active COVID-19. The donor label of this sample is uncertain.

The rearrangement uses TRBV4-3 and TRBJ2-4, with 9 nucleotides matching TRBD2. Germline V gives CDR1 LGHNA, CDR2 YSLEER. V dropped 0 bases and J dropped 8; count of bases not matched to a gene: 20. The CDR3 consists of 20 residues. The CDR3 sequence: CASSQDWGGLAGTIRDIQYF. The CDR3 DNA follows: TGCGCCAGCAGCCAAGATTGGGGTGGTCTAGCGGGGACCATCCGGGACATTCAGTACTTC.

This clone was observed a few times. This sequence joins TRBV9 and TRBJ1-2; D is unresolved. V was shortened by 3 bases and J by 3 bases, with 21 bases between the two germline ends. Looked up from germline, CDR1 is SGDLS and CDR2 is YYNGEE. The CDR3 sequence is 17 residues long. CDR3 loop: CASSETLDGRRDYGYTF. In DNA form, the CDR3 reads TGTGCCAGCAGCGAAACCTTGGACGGGAGAAGGGACTATGGCTACACCTTC. Supplemented by reference TRBV9 and TRBJ1-2, the full variable domain reads DSGVTQTPKHLITATGQRVTLRCSPRSGDLSVYWYQQSLDQGLQFLIQYYNGEERAKGNILERFSAQQFPDLHSELNLSSLELGDSALYFCASSETLDGRRDYGYTFGSGTRLTVV.

CDR3 region: CASSMRTSGPYNEQFF. The CDR3 coding sequence is TGTGCCAGCAGCATGCGGACTAGCGGGCCTTACAATGAGCAGTTCTTC. This rearrangement joins TRBV9 to TRBJ2-1, with 11 nucleotides matching TRBD2. V dropped 4 bases and J dropped 4; count of bases not matched to a gene: 7. The V gene's germline CDR1 is SGDLS and CDR2 YYNGEE. The CDR3 is 16 residues long.

This rearrangement joins TRBV5-1 to TRBJ2-5; weak D call: TRBD2 (6 bases). The CDR3 is 14 residues long. In germline, CDR1 is SGHRS, CDR2 YFSETQ. Trimming took 4 bases from V and 4 from J, leaving 14 bases between them. The DNA of the CDR3 is TGCGCCAGCAGCCCGACACTAGCTCCAGAGACCCAGTACTTC. Its protein product is CASSPTLAPETQYF.

The chain joins TRBV6-6 to TRBJ1-6; 9 bases line up with TRBD1. The V gene end was trimmed by 8 bases and the J gene end by 1 base; junction bases not matched to a gene: 6. CDR1 and CDR2 (germline): MNHNY, SVGAGI (reference sequence). The CDR3 is 16 amino acids. The DNA for the CDR3 is TGTGCCAGCCTACCACAGGGGGCATCCTATAATTCACCCCTCCACTTT. Its translation is CASLPQGASYNSPLHF.

The chain joins TRBV7-9 to TRBJ1-1; 8 bases are shared with TRBD1. Germline V gives CDR1 SEHNR, CDR2 FQNEAQ (reference sequence). This CDR3 has 13 residues. V lost 4 bases, J lost 7 bases, and 5 bases stayed unmatched. The CDR3 is CASSWTGNGEAFF. The CDR3 DNA follows: TGTGCCAGCAGCTGGACAGGGAATGGTGAAGCTTTCTTT.

J is TRBJ1-4 and V is TRBV10-3; D unresolved. The CDR3 spans 14 residues. Looked up from germline, CDR1 is ENHRY and CDR2 is SYGVKD. Trimming cost V 3 bases and J 5 bases, with 10 bases left between them. The CDR3 nucleotides read TGTGCCATCAGTGACAGGTCCGAGAATGAAAAACTGTTTTTT. This codes for CAISDRSENEKLFF.

This sequence joins TRBV27 and TRBJ1-2; D possibly corresponds to TRBD1 (5 bases). In germline, CDR1 is MNHEY, CDR2 SMNVEV (reference sequence). V gave up 6 bases and J gave up 1 base, with 15 bases separating them. CDR3 length equals 15 residues. CDR3 loop: CASSLTAGSNYGYTF. CDR3 DNA: TGTGCCAGCAGCTTGACAGCGGGCAGTAACTATGGCTACACCTTC.

The rearrangement links TRBV29-1 to TRBJ2-3, with D hard to call. Germline V CDR1 and CDR2: SQVTM, ANQGSEA. V was clipped by 4 bases and J by 0 bases, with 8 bases between them. The CDR3 is made up of 13 amino acids. In nucleotides, the CDR3 is TGCAGCGTTGCAGAGTCTAGCACAGATACGCAGTATTTT. Translating it yields CSVAESSTDTQYF.

The chain couples TRBV18 to TRBJ2-7; no clear D. This CDR3 has 12 amino acids. The V and J ends lost 4 bases and 3 bases respectively, with 7 bases between them. Germline CDR1 and CDR2: KGHSH and LQKENI. The CDR3 here is CASSQTLYEQYF. The CDR3 coding sequence is TGTGCCAGCTCACAAACTCTCTACGAGCAGTACTTC. Full variable domain (rest looked up from reference TRBV18 and TRBJ2-7): NAGVMQNPRHLVRRRGQEARLRCSPMKGHSHVYWYRQLPEEGLKFMVYLQKENIIDESGMPKERFSAEFPKEGPSILRIQQVVRGDSAAYFCASSQTLYEQYFGPGTRLTVT.

The chain has TRBV10-3 and TRBJ2-2; 8 bases map to TRBD2. The CDR3 contains 15 residues. Germline-derived CDR1 and CDR2 are ENHRY and SYGVKD. With 2 bases clipped from V and 5 bases from J, the junction kept 4 bases outside the gene matches. The CDR3 DNA reads TGTGCCATCAGTGAGAAAGCTAGCGGGACCGGGGAGCTGTTTTTT. Its translation: CAISEKASGTGELFF.

The chain combines TRBV11-2 with TRBJ2-3; TRBD2 matches at 7 bases. There are 15 residues in the CDR3. Germline loops: CDR1 SGHAT, CDR2 FQNNGV. The trim removed 5 bases at V and 7 bases at J, leaving 12 bases unmatched. In nucleotides, the CDR3 is TGTGCCAGCAGCCCCACTGCGGGGGTCGTAAATACGCAGTATTTT. Protein: CASSPTAGVVNTQYF.

The chain combines TRBV29-1 with TRBJ2-3; a weak D match, TRBD1 (5 bases). Germline CDR1 and CDR2: SQVTM and ANQGSEA. Between the trimmed V and J ends, which lost 7 bases and 5 bases, there was a span of 13 bases. CDR3 length: 12 residues. The CDR3 nucleotides read TGCAGCGGTGGGGCCCACGGAGATACGCAGTATTTT. It is translated as CSGGAHGDTQYF.

This sequence joins TRBV6-2 or TRBV6-3 and TRBJ2-1; tentative D call: TRBD2 (7 bases). V lost 4 bases to trimming and J lost 6 bases, with 19 bases between them. Germline loops: CDR1 MNHEY, CDR2 SVGEGT. This CDR3 is 16 amino acids long. The CDR3 DNA sequence: TGTGCCAGCAGTTGGGCAGGGGCAGGGAGGGGCAATGAGCAGTTCTTC. It specifies CASSWAGAGRGNEQFF.

V and J are TRBV3-1 (or the pseudogene TRBV3-2) and TRBJ2-1; the D gene is possibly TRBD2 (5 bases). The V end was cut by 2 bases, the J end by 7 bases, with 9 bases between. CDR3 length equals 13 residues. CDR1 is LGHDT, CDR2 YNNKEL, per germline (reference sequence). The CDR3 DNA reads as TGTGCCAGCAGCCAATGTAGGGAGAATGAGCAGTTCTTC. Its protein product is CASSQCRENEQFF.

V gene TRBV5-4 combines with J gene TRBJ2-3; 8 bases fit TRBD2. V lost 4 bases, J lost 3 bases, and 1 base stayed unmatched. The CDR3 spans 13 residues. Per the germline V gene, CDR1 is SGHNT and CDR2 is YYREEE (reference sequence). CDR3 in amino acids: CASSGGGTDTQYF. CDR3 coding DNA: TGTGCCAGCAGCGGCGGGGGGACAGATACGCAGTATTTT.

V and J are TRBV6-5 and TRBJ2-7; D might be TRBD1 (6 bases). The V and J ends lost 6 bases and 5 bases respectively, with 20 bases between them. The germline V gene encodes CDR1 MNHEY and CDR2 SVGAGI. This CDR3 has 15 residues. The CDR3 region is CASSYGSLRGDEQYF. CDR3 nucleotide sequence: TGTGCCAGCAGCTACGGATCACTCAGGGGTGACGAGCAGTACTTC.

The chain employs TRBV15 and TRBJ2-3; D gene unclear. The CDR3 runs 14 residues. The ends were cut back, 2 bases at V and 2 bases at J, with 8 bases in the middle. CDR1 is LNHNV and CDR2 is YYDKDF in the germline V gene (reference sequence). CDR3 loop: CATSRPYSTDTQYF. The CDR3 DNA sequence: TGTGCCACCAGCAGACCGTACTCCACAGATACGCAGTATTTT.

V and J are TRBV10-2 and TRBJ2-1; 11 positions agree with TRBD2. J lost 7 bases, V lost 5 bases, and 7 bases had no gene match. Germline V CDR1 and CDR2: WSHSY, SAAADI. The CDR3 is made up of 15 amino acids. For the CDR3, the DNA is TGCGCCAGCAGTCGAGGTAGCGGGGGGGCAAATGAGCAGTTCTTC. It specifies CASSRGSGGANEQFF.

The genes are TRBV18 and TRBJ2-1, with a tentative D call TRBD1 (7 bases). The CDR3 is 14 residues long. V lost 3 bases, J lost 8 bases, and 14 bases lay in between. The germline V gene has CDR1 KGHSH and CDR2 LQKENI. The CDR3 nucleotides read TGTGCCAGCTCACCGGAGGGGGCGGACTATGAGCAGTTCTTC. Translation: CASSPEGADYEQFF.

This chain joins TRBV9 and TRBJ2-2; D gene ambiguous. The germline V gene encodes CDR1 SGDLS and CDR2 YYNGEE. This CDR3 comprises 16 residues. Trimming shortened V by 4 bases and J by 6 bases, and 19 bases separated the two germline ends. In nucleotides, the CDR3 is TGTGCCAGCAGCCCAAGTAGCCTAAGAGGCGCCGGGGAGCTGTTTTTT. Its translation: CASSPSSLRGAGELFF. The full variable domain, completed using reference TRBV9 and TRBJ2-2, is DSGVTQTPKHLITATGQRVTLRCSPRSGDLSVYWYQQSLDQGLQFLIQYYNGEERAKGNILERFSAQQFPDLHSELNLSSLELGDSALYFCASSPSSLRGAGELFFGEGSRLTVL.

The rearrangement links TRBV27 to TRBJ2-7; 8 bases line up with TRBD1. Germline V gives CDR1 MNHEY, CDR2 SMNVEV (reference sequence). The V and J ends lost 3 bases and 2 bases, in that order; junction bases with no gene match: 9. The CDR3 spans 16 residues. For the CDR3, the DNA is TGTGCCAGCAGTTTGTTGTCAGGGACAGGAGCCTACGAGCAGTACTTC. Translation: CASSLLSGTGAYEQYF.

V is TRBV6-5 and J is TRBJ2-7; 7 bases line up with TRBD1. Germline V gene lookup returns CDR1 MNHEY and CDR2 SVGAGI. The trim removed 5 bases at V and 0 bases at J, leaving 7 bases unmatched. This CDR3 spans 15 amino acids. Here the CDR3 reads CASSKYRGSSYEQYF. In DNA, the CDR3 is TGTGCCAGCAGTAAATACAGGGGCAGCTCCTACGAGCAGTACTTC.

The chain combines TRBV7-2 with TRBJ2-5; a possible D gene is TRBD1 (6 bases). The ends were cut back, 0 bases at V and 7 bases at J, with 12 bases in the middle. CDR3 length: 14 residues. CDR1 and CDR2 (germline): SGHTA, FQGNSA. The CDR3: CASSLAGQSATQYF. For the CDR3, the DNA is TGTGCCAGCAGCTTAGCCGGACAGTCGGCGACCCAGTACTTC.